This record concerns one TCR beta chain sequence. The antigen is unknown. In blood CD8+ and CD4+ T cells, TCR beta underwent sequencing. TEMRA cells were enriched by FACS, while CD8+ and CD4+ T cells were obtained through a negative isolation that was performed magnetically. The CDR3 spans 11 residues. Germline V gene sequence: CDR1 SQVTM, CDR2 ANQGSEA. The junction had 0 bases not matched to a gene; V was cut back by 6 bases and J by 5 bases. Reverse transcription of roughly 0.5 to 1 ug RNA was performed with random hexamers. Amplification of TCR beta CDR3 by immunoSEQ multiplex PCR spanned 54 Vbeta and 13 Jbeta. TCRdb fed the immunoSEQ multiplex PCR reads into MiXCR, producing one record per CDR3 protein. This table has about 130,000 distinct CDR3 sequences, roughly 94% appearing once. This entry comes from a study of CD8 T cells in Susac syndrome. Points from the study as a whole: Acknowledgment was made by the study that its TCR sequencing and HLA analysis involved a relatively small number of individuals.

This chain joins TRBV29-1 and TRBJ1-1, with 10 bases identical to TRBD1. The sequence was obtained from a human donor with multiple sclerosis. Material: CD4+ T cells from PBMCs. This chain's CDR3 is CSVDRGTEAFF. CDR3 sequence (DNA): TGCAGCGTGGACAGGGGGACTGAAGCTTTCTTT.